This T cell receptor (beta chain) was captured in a study of CD8 T cells in Susac syndrome. RNA, at about 0.45 to 1 ug, was reverse transcribed with random hexamers. Multiplex immunoSEQ PCR targeted 54 Vbeta and 13 Jbeta TCR beta segments. TCRdb reanalysed the immunoSEQ multiplex PCR reads using MiXCR and keeps one entry per CDR3 protein. The repertoire holds fewer than 350,000 distinct CDR3 sequences, with approximately 91% as singletons. In germline, CDR1 is MNHEY, CDR2 SVGAGI. CDR3 length equals 15 residues. J was trimmed by 6 bases and V by 6 bases; bases with no gene match: 8. The source material was CD8+ T cells from PBMCs. The clonotype comes from a human donor with multiple sclerosis. V and J are TRBV6-5 and TRBJ2-1; 10 bases are shared with TRBD2. CDR3 DNA sequence: TGTGCCAGCAGAAGAGCGGGGGGGGTTTTCAATGAGCAGTTCTTC. It yields the protein CASRRAGGVFNEQFF.